This T cell receptor beta chain was recovered during a study of shared clonotypes between healthy human individuals. Deep was the level at which the assay was run. Sequencing was performed with immunoSEQ multiplex PCR; in TCRdb, only in-frame clones are kept and a portion is missing. The sample yields some 1.5 million clones, more than 95% seen once. The V end lost 6 bases, the J end lost 5 bases, and 9 bases lay between the germline ends. The germline V gene has CDR1 DFQATT and CDR2 SNEGSKA (reference sequence). The CDR3 contains 11 residues. Recent acute infections and vaccinations were absent in the healthy HIV-negative adult donors. This clone is a singleton in its sample. This sample includes further DNA sequences coding for the same CDR3.

The receptor was derived from a man aged 30 to 45 in good health. The V gene is TRBV20-1, the J gene TRBJ2-3; D is ambiguous. What was sequenced was naive CD4+ T cells sorted from blood. Subset specified: CD45RA+ positively selected. The CDR3 DNA is TGCAGTGCCATAATGGGAGATACGCAGTATTTT. It translates to CSAIMGDTQYF.